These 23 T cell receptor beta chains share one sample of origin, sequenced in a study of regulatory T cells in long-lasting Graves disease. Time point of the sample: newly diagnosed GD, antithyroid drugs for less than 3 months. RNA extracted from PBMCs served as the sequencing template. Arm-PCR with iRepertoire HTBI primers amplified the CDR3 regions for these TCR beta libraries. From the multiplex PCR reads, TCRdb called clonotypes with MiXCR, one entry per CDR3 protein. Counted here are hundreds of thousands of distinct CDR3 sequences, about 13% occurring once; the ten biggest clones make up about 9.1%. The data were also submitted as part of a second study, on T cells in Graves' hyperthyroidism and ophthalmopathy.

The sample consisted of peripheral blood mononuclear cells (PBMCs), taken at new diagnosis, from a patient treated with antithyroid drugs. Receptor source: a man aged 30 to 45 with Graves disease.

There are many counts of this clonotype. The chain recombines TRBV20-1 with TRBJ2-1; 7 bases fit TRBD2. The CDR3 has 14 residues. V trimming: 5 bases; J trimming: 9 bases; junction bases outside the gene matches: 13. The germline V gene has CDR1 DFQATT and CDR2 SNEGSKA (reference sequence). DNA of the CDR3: TGCAGTGCTCCTATTGCGGGAGATCAGCGTGAGCAGTTCTTC. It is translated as CSAPIAGDQREQFF.

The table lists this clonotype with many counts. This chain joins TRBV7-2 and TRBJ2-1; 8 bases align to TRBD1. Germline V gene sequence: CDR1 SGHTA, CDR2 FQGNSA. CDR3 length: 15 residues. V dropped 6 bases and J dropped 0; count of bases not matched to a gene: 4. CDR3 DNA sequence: TGTGCCAGCAGAAAGGGGACAGGCTCCTACAATGAGCAGTTCTTC. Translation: CASRKGTGSYNEQFF. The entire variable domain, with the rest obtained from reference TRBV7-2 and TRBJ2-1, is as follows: GAGVSQSPSNKVTEKGKDVELRCDPISGHTALYWYRQSLGQGLEFLIYFQGNSAPDKSGLPSDRFSAERTGGSVSTLTIQRTQQEDSAVYLCASRKGTGSYNEQFFGPGTRLTVL.

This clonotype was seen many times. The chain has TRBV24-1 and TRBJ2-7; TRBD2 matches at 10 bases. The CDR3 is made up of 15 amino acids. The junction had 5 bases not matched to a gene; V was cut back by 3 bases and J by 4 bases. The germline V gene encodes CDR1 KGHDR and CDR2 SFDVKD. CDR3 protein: CATSDPQAGGYEQYF. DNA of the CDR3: TGTGCCACCAGTGATCCTCAAGCGGGAGGGTACGAGCAGTACTTC.

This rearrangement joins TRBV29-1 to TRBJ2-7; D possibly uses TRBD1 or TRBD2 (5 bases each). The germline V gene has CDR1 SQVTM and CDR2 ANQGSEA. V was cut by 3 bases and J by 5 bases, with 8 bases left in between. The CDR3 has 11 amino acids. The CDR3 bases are TGCAGCGTTGAGCAGGGACACGAGCAGTACTTC. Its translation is CSVEQGHEQYF.

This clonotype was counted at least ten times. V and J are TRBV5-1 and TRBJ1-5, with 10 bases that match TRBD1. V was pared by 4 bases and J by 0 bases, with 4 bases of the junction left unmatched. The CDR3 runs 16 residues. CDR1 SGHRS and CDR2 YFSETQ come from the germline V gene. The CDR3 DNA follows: TGCGCCAGCAGCCTGGGACAGGGGAATAGCAATCAGCCCCAGCATTTT. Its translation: CASSLGQGNSNQPQHF.

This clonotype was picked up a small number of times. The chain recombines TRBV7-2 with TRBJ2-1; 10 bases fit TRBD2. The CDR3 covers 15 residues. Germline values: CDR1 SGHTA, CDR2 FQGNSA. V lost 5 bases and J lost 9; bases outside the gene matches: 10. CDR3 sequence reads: CASSPTSGIEGEQFF. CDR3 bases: TGTGCCAGCAGCCCTACTAGCGGGATCGAGGGTGAGCAGTTCTTC. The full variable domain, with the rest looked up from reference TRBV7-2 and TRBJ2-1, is GAGVSQSPSNKVTEKGKDVELRCDPISGHTALYWYRQSLGQGLEFLIYFQGNSAPDKSGLPSDRFSAERTGGSVSTLTIQRTQQEDSAVYLCASSPTSGIEGEQFFGPGTRLTVL.

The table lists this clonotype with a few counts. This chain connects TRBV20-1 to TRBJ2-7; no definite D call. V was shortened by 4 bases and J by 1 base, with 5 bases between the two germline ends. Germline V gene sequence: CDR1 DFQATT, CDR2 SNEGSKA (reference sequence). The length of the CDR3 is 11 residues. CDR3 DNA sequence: TGCAGTGCTAAGTTGTCCTACGAGCAGTACTTC. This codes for CSAKLSYEQYF.

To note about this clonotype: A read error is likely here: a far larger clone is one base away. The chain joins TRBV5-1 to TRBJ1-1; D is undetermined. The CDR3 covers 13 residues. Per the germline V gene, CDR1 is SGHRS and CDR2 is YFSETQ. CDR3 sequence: CASSLSRFGEAFF. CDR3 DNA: TGTGCCAGCAGCCTTTCTAGGTTCGGTGAAGCTTTCTTT.

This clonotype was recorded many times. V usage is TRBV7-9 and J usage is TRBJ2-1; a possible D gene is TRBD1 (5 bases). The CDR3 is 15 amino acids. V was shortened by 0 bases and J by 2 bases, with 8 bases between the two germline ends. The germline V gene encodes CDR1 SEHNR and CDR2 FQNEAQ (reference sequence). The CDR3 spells CASSLAGPTYNEQFF. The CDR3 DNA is TGTGCCAGCAGCTTAGCGGGGCCCACCTACAATGAGCAGTTCTTC.

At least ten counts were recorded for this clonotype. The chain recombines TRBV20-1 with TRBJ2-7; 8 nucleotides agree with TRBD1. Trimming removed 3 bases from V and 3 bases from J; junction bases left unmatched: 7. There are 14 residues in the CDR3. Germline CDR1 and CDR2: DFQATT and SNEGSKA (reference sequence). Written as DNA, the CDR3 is TGCAGTGCTAGTGGGCGACAGGGGTTCTACGAGCAGTACTTC. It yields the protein CSASGRQGFYEQYF.

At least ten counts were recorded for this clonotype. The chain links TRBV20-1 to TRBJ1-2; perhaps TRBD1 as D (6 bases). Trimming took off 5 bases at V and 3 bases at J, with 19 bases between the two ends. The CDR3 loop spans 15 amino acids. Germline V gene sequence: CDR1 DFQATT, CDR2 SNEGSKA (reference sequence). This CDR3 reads CSAGGGPPGDYGYTF. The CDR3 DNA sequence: TGCAGTGCTGGGGGCGGACCTCCTGGAGACTATGGCTACACCTTC.

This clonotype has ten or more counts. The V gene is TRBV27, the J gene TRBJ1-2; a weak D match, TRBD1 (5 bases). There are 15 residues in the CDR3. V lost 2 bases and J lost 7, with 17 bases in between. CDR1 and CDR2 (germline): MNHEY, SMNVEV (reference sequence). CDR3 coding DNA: TGTGCCAGCAGTTTAGAATCAGGGTTTATTGGTGGCTACACCTTC. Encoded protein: CASSLESGFIGGYTF.

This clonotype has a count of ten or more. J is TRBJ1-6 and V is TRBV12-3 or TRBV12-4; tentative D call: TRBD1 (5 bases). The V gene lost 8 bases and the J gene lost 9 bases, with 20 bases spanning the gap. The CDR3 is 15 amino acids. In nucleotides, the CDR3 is TGTGCCAGCTCCTTTGGCGGCGGGGACGCTTCACCCCTCCACTTT. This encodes CASSFGGGDASPLHF.

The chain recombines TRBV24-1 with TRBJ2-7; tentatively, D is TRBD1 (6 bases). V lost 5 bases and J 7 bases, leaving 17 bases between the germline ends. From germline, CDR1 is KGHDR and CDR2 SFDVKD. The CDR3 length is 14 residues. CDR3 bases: TGTGCCACCAGTGCCTCAGGGGCTACCTTTGAGCAGTACTTC. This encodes CATSASGATFEQYF.

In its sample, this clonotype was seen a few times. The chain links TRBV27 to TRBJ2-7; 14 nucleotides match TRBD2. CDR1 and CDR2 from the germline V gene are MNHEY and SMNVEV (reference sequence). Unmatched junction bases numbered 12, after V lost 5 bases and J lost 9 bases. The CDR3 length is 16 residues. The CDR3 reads CASSAGTSGSGAGQYF. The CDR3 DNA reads TGTGCCAGCAGTGCCGGGACTAGCGGGAGTGGTGCCGGGCAGTACTTC.

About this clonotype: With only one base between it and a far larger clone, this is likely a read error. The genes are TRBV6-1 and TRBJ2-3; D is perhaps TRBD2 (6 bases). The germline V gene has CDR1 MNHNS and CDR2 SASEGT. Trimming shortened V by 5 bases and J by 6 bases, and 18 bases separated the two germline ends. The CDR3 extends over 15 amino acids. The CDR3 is CASSLFPGVRDTQYF. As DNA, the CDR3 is TGTGCCAGCAGTCTTTTCCCGGGGGTCCGGGATACGCAGTATTTT.

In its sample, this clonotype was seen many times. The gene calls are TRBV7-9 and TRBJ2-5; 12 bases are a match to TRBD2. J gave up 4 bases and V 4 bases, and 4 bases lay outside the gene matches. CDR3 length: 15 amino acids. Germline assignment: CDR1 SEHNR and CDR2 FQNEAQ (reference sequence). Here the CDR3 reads CASSSPGLAGETQYF. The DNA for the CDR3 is TGTGCCAGCAGCTCCCCGGGACTAGCGGGAGAGACCCAGTACTTC. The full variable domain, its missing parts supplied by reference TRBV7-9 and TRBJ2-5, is DTGVSQNPRHKITKRGQNVTFRCDPISEHNRLYWYRQTLGQGPEFLTYFQNEAQLEKSRLLSDRFSAERPKGSFSTLEIQRTEQGDSAMYLCASSSPGLAGETQYFGPGTRLLVL.

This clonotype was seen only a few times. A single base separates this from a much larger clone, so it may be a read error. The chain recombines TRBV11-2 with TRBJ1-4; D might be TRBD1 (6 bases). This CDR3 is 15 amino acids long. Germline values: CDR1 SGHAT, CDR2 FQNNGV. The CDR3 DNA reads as TGTGCCAGCAGCTTAGTGGGACACGTTAATGAAAGACTGTTTTTT. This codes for CASSLVGHVNERLFF. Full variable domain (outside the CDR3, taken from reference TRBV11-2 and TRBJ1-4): EAGVAQSPRYKIIEKRQSVAFWCNPISGHATLYWYQQILGQGPKLLIQFQNNGVVDDSQLPKDRFSAERLKGVDSTLKIQPAKLEDSAVYLCASSLVGHVNERLFFGSGTQLSVL.

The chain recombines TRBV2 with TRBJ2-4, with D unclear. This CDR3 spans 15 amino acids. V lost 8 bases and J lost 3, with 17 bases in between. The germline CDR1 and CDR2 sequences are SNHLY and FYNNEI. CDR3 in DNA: TGTGCCAGCTTCGACCGAGCAAGAGGCAAAAACATTCAGTACTTC. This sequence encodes CASFDRARGKNIQYF.

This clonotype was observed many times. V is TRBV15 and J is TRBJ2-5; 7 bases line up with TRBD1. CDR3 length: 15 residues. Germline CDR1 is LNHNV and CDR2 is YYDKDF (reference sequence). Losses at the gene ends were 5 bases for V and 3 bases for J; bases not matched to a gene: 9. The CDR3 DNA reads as TGTGCCACCAGCGAGGAAGACAGGGAAGAAGAGACCCAGTACTTC. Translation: CATSEEDREEETQYF.

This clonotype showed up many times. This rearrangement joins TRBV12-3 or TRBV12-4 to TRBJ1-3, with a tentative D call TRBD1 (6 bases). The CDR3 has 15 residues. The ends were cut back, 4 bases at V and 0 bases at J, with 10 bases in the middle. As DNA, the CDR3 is TGTGCCAGCAGTTCTCAGGGGATCTCTGGAAACACCATATATTTT. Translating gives CASSSQGISGNTIYF.

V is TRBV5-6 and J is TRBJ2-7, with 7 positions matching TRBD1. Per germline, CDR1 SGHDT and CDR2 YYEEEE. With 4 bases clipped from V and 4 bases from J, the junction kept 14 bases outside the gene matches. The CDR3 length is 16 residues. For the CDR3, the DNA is TGTGCCAGCAGCAGCACCTCTGGGAAGGGGGCTTACGAGCAGTACTTC. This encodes CASSSTSGKGAYEQYF.

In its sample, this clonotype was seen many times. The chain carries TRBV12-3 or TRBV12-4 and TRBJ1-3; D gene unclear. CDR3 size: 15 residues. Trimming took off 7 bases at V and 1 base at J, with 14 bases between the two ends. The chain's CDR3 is CASTLRPGSGNTIYF. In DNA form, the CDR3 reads TGTGCCAGCACCCTCAGACCTGGGTCTGGAAACACCATATATTTT.